This T cell receptor beta chain was captured in a study of T cells in women clearing cervical HPV infection. Across the whole study: Cases were women with histologically confirmed HPV16-related CIN3 or worse, including a couple of invasive cancers. Controls gave blood once infection was undetectable; cases at lesion identification.

The CDR3 covers 14 residues. The junction had 4 bases not matched to a gene; V was cut back by 4 bases and J by 4 bases. Study observations and caveats: Effector/memory and HPV-specific T cells were not isolated, and association timing is unknown.

Worth noting for this clone: The antigen is undetermined. Coverage ceases 3 residues before the CDR3 finishes, and the germline J gene fills in the end.

All participants had a single incident cervical HPV16 infection, and prevalent HPV16 infections were excluded. Profiled with immunoSEQ multiplex PCR; TCRdb holds only in-frame clones, not every one. This sample lists fewer than 30,000 clones; its ten largest clones have 3.5% to 4%. The V call is TRBV12-3 or TRBV12-4, the J call TRBJ2-1; 7 bases are a match to TRBD1. The TCR comes from a woman aged 18 to 75 with a cervical HPV16 infection that either progressed to CIN3+ or cleared (not recorded which). The sequenced sample consisted of blood buffy coat. Incomplete CDR3 DNA: TGTGCCAGCAGTTGGAGACAGGGTTACAATGAG. Protein product: CASSWRQGYNE. The complete CDR3 reads CASSWRQGYNEQFF.